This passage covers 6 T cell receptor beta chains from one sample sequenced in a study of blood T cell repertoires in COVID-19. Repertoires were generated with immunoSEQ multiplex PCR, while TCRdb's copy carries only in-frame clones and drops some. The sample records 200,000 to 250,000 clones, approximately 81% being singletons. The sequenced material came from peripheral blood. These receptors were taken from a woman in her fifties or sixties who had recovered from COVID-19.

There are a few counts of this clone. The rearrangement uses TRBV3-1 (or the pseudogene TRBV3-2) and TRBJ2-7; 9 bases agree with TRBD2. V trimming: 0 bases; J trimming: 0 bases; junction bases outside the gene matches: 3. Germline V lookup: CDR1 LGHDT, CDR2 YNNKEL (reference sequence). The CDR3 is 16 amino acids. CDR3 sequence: CASSQDGAGGSYEQYF. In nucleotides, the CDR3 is TGTGCCAGCAGCCAAGACGGAGCGGGGGGCTCCTACGAGCAGTACTTC.

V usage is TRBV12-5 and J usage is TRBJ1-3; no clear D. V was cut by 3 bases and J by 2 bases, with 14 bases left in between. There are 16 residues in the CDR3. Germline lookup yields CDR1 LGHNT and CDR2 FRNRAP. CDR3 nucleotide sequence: TGTGCTAGTGGTTTTTTCTCCCCGGGGACTGGAAACACCATATATTTT. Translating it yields CASGFFSPGTGNTIYF. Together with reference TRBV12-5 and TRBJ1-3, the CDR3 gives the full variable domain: DARVTQTPRHKVTEMGQEVTMRCQPILGHNTVFWYRQTMMQGLELLAYFRNRAPLDDSGMPKDRFSAEMPDATLATLKIQPSEPRDSAVYFCASGFFSPGTGNTIYFGEGSWLTVV.

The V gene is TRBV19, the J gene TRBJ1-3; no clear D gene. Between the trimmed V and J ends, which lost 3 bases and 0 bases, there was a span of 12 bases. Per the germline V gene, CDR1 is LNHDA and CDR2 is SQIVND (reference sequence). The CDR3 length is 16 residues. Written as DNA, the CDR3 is TGTGCCAGTAGTATCGCGGCAGCAATCTCTGGAAACACCATATATTTT. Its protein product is CASSIAAAISGNTIYF.

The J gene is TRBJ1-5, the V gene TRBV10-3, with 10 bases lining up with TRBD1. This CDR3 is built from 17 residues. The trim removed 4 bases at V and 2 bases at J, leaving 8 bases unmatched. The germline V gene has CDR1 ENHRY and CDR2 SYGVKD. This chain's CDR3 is CAISGGQGRSGNQPQHF. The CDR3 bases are TGTGCCATCAGTGGGGGACAGGGGCGTTCTGGCAATCAGCCCCAGCATTTT.

Here the CDR3 DNA reads TGTGCCAGTAGCAGACGACAGGGCCCCAATTCACCCCTCCACTTT. Its protein is CASSRRQGPNSPLHF. The chain has TRBV19 and TRBJ1-6; 7 bases agree with TRBD1. The CDR3 length is 15 residues. The V gene end was trimmed by 6 bases and the J gene end by 7 bases; junction bases not matched to a gene: 9. The germline CDR1 and CDR2 sequences are LNHDA and SQIVND (reference sequence).

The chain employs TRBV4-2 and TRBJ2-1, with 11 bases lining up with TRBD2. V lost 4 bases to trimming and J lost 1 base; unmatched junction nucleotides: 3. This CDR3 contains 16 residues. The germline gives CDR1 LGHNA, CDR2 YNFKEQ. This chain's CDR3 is CASSPASGGSYNEQFF. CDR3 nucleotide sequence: TGTGCCAGCAGCCCGGCTAGCGGGGGGTCCTACAATGAGCAGTTCTTC.